This T cell receptor (beta chain) derives from a study of T cell responses to AZD1222 COVID-19 vaccine (dated by TCRdb to the early 2020s). With regard to the full study: A total of just over 230 trial participants underwent TCR sequencing, of whom under 220 had received two doses of AZD1222 and approximately 25 had received two doses of the MenACWY control vaccine. Trial participants were enrolled by age into subgroups of 18-55, 56-69 and 70-plus years, and around 150, 29 and 61 TCR-sequenced participants, respectively, were included in these subgroups.

The CDR3 regions of human TCRbeta chains were analyzed by immunosequencing. Per the source publication's procedure: TCRs in the repertoires were matched against a reference library of SARS-CoV-2-specific TCRs that had been generated with the MIRA antigen-specificity platform. Breadth was defined as the fraction of unique TCRs that were SARS-CoV-2-associated. Depth was defined as the fraction of total T cells that were SARS-CoV-2-associated. Each spike-specific TCR was assigned to its reactive spike region and to a CD4 or CD8 class using the MIRA data. Log10-transformed breadth and depth values were compared by one-way ANOVA with Sidak's multiple comparisons tests. Not all clones reach the TCRdb copy of this immuneACCESS table, which keeps in-frame sequences only. Checked studies attribute under half of the gap to unresolved V genes and leave the rest unexplained. The V and J calls and clone size come from that table; D and trimming were worked out from the DNA. This sample holds about 190,000 clones; approximately 90% were observed only once. The ten largest account for 3.6% of the sample.

For this clone: It has no known antigen specificity. No qualities accompany the bases; no much larger clone lies one base away.

Broad study findings and their caveats: In the small 56-69-year group, the increase in depth fell short of significance, most likely because of low power. No day 14 peak-response samples were available, so repertoires were characterized only after the peak T cell response. Conclusions about previously exposed vaccinees are limited because only six or seven AZD1222 recipients were SARS-CoV-2 seropositive at baseline. Reportedly, close to half of the unique spike-specific TCRs recognized epitopes lying outside the regions that are mutated in the B.1.351 and B.1.1.7 variants. A significant rise in spike-specific TCR breadth and depth was observed after two AZD1222 doses relative to day 0 and relative to MenACWY recipients. Vaccine-associated CD4 TCRs spanned the whole spike protein, with dominant responses in regions 160-218 and 743-854. Participants were mostly white British and included more females than males, and it was suggested by the authors that clonal diversity may have been underestimated.

V has 0 bases trimmed and J has 3 bases trimmed; junction bases matching no gene number 21. CDR1 and CDR2, looked up from the germline V gene (reference sequence), are MNHEY and SMNVEV. The CDR3 numbers 22 residues from cysteine through phenylalanine. Only the CDR3 portion is preserved as DNA: 66 bases, with reading frame beginning at the first base. This specimen's time point label, interpreted: about 28 days (+/-7) after the second vaccine dose. Read against the paper, the sample's treatment or condition label means: meningococcal conjugate vaccine given as trial control. Samples from vaccinated people were obtained from the UK trials COV001 and COV002, which included a single-blind randomized controlled phase 2/3 trial of AZD1222 (ChAdOx1 nCoV-19) in healthy adults. Trial participant PBMC samples were collected at day 0 and day 28 after the second dose for TCRbeta chain sequencing.

The starting material was peripheral blood, obtained 28 days after the second dose of the MenACWY control vaccine. The TCR comes from an adult who received the MenACWY meningococcal vaccine as a control. In this chain, TRBV27 is recombined with TRBJ2-3; the central 10 bases match TRBD2. The CDR3 is CASSLSTPLTSGRRGGTDTQYF. The DNA sequence is TGTGCCAGCAGTTTATCGACCCCCCTGACTAGCGGGCGGCGAGGGGGGACAGATACGCAGTATTTT.